This T cell receptor beta chain was profiled in a study of cytomegalovirus exposure and HLA in healthy donors. TCRdb's table, derived via immunoSEQ multiplex PCR, lists solely in-frame clones and lacks some. The repertoire includes roughly 60,000 clones, roughly 94% of them detected once, and roughly 1.3% sits in the top ten. The CDR3 totals 16 residues. CDR1 SGHNT and CDR2 YYREEE come from the germline V gene (reference sequence). With V trimmed by 4 bases and J by 6 bases, 13 bases remained unmatched. The chain combines TRBV5-4 with TRBJ2-3; 8 bases align to TRBD2. The source material was PBMCs. This clonotype was obtained from a woman between 18 and 30 years old in good health and CMV-seronegative. As DNA, the CDR3 is TGTGCCAGCAGCCCAACCGGGACTAGTGTTCCCGATACGCAGTATTTT. It encodes CASSPTGTSVPDTQYF.